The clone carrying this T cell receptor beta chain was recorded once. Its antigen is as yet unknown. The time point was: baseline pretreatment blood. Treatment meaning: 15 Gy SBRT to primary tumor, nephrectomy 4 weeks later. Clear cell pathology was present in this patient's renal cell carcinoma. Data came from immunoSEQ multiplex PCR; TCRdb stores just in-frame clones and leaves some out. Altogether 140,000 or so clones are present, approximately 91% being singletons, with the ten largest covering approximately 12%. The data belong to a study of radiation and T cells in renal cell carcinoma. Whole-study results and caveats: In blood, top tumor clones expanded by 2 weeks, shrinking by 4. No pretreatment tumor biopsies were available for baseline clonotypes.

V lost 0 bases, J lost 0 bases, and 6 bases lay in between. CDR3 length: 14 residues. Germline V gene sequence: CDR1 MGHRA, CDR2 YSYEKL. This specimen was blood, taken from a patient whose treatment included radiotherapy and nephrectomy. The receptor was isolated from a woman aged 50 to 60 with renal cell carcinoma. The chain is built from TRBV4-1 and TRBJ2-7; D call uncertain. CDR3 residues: CASSQDLRSYEQYF. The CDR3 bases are TGCGCCAGCAGCCAAGATCTCCGCTCCTACGAGCAGTACTTC.